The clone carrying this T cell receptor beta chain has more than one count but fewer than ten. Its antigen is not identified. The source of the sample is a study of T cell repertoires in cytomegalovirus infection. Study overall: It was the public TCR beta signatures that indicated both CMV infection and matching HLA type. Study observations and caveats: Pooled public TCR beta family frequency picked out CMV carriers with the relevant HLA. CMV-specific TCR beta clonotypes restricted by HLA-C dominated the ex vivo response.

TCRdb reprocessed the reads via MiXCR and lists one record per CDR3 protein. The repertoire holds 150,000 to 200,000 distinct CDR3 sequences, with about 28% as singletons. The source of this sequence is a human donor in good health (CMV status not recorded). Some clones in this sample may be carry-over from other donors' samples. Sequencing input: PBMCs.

CDR3 protein: CSVEIGVSSGQPQHF. Here the CDR3 DNA reads TGCAGCGTTGAAATTGGGGTCTCTTCGGGTCAGCCCCAGCATTTT. The chain combines TRBV29-1 with TRBJ1-5; D is undetermined. Germline loops: CDR1 SQVTM, CDR2 ANQGSEA. This CDR3 has 15 amino acids. V was cut by 2 bases and J by 6 bases, with 17 bases left in between.